These 27 T cell receptor beta chains share one sample of origin, sequenced in a study of T-cell reconstitution after alpha-beta-depleted transplantation in children. The library targeted TCRbeta and was prepared with unique molecular identifiers. TCRdb passed the PCR reads through MiXCR, listing each CDR3 protein once. The data hold roughly 490,000 distinct CDR3 sequences, with about an eighth observed a single time. The starting material was PBMCs, mostly from graft donor cells, obtained 180 days after TCRalphabeta/CD19-depleted stem cell transplant. The origin of the receptors is a female patient aged 2-10 years who had a stem cell transplant for aplastic anemia, so the T cells may come from the graft donor.

The chain employs TRBV19 and TRBJ2-3, with 7 bases identical to TRBD2. Germline V gene sequence: CDR1 LNHDA, CDR2 SQIVND (reference sequence). This CDR3 has 14 amino acids. With 6 bases clipped from V and 5 bases from J, the junction kept 8 bases outside the gene matches. The CDR3 is CASRRGTGGDTQYF. As DNA, the CDR3 is TGTGCCAGTAGAAGAGGGACGGGAGGAGATACGCAGTATTTT.

J is TRBJ1-3 and V is TRBV18, with a tentative D call TRBD1 (5 bases). The CDR3 loop spans 15 amino acids. Trimming pared 3 bases from V and 4 bases from J, leaving 13 bases between. Germline V gene data show CDR1 as KGHSH and CDR2 as LQKENI. The CDR3 region is CASSPPGTTGNTIYF. The DNA for the CDR3 is TGTGCCAGCTCACCCCCCGGGACCACCGGAAACACCATATATTTT.

CDR3 bases: TGCAGTGCTCTCGACAGGGAGTATGGCTACACCTTC. Its protein product is CSALDREYGYTF. The V and J genes are TRBV20-1 and TRBJ1-2; 7 bases fit TRBD1. J lost 5 bases, V lost 5 bases, and 5 bases had no gene match. Germline V gene sequence: CDR1 DFQATT, CDR2 SNEGSKA (reference sequence). The CDR3 sequence is 12 residues long.

This chain connects TRBV20-1 to TRBJ2-5; D call uncertain. Germline V lookup: CDR1 DFQATT, CDR2 SNEGSKA (reference sequence). CDR3 length equals 14 residues. The V and J ends lost 1 base and 2 bases respectively, with 11 bases between them. As DNA, the CDR3 is TGCAGTGCTAGAGGGGGTTTCAAGCAAGAGACCCAGTACTTC. This sequence encodes CSARGGFKQETQYF.

This clonotype occurred a few times. This chain uses TRBV15 with TRBJ1-2; 10 bases agree with TRBD1. V was clipped by 3 bases and J by 8 bases; unmatched bases: 9. CDR3 length: 15 residues. Germline values: CDR1 LNHNV, CDR2 YYDKDF (reference sequence). The CDR3 region is CATSRQTGGWWGYTF. CDR3 nucleotides: TGTGCCACCAGCAGGCAGACAGGGGGCTGGTGGGGCTACACCTTC.

This clonotype was detected a few times. DNA for the CDR3: TGCAGTGCTCCCAGATCCTTGGCAAGTCTTTCGGGTTACAATGAGCAGTTCTTC. Encoded protein: CSAPRSLASLSGYNEQFF. The V and J genes are TRBV20-1 and TRBJ2-1; no firm D call. The CDR3 consists of 18 residues. Germline CDR1 reads DFQATT; CDR2 reads SNEGSKA (reference sequence). Deletions cut 5 bases from V and 4 bases from J, with 27 bases between.

This clonotype showed up just a few times. This chain links TRBV11-2 with TRBJ2-7; 11 bases line up with TRBD2. The CDR3 totals 17 residues. CDR1 is SGHAT, CDR2 FQNNGV, per germline. The V and J ends lost 2 bases and 1 base, in that order; junction bases with no gene match: 7. The CDR3 bases are TGTGCCAGCAGCTTAAGGACTAGCGGGTTTACGTCCTACGAGCAGTACGTC. Its translation is CASSLRTSGFTSYEQYV.

V usage is TRBV27 and J usage is TRBJ2-3; D possibly corresponds to TRBD1 (6 bases). Per germline, CDR1 MNHEY and CDR2 SMNVEV (reference sequence). Trimming left V 5 bases short and J 2 bases short, with 20 bases between. This CDR3 contains 17 residues. CDR3 sequence reads: CASSASSWGQSTDTQYF. The CDR3 DNA follows: TGTGCCAGCAGTGCATCCTCGTGGGGGCAGTCCACAGATACGCAGTATTTT.

This clonotype was detected a few times. The V call is TRBV12-3 or TRBV12-4, the J call TRBJ2-1; possibly TRBD2 for D (5 bases). This CDR3 is built from 14 residues. V was shortened by 10 bases and J by 4 bases, with 17 bases between the two germline ends. The CDR3 loop is CAIQPREHYNEQFF. The CDR3 coding sequence is TGTGCCATCCAGCCGAGGGAGCATTACAATGAGCAGTTCTTC.

This sequence joins TRBV18 and TRBJ1-3, with D maybe TRBD1 (6 bases). V was pared by 3 bases and J by 2 bases, with 14 bases between. The CDR3 consists of 16 residues. CDR1 KGHSH and CDR2 LQKENI come from the germline V gene. The CDR3 spells CASSPRGPDAGNTIYF. CDR3 bases: TGTGCCAGCTCACCCCGGGGGCCAGATGCTGGAAACACCATATATTTT.

The CDR3 region has the DNA TGTGCCAGCAGCCAAGCGTCGGGGAACACTGAAGCTTTCTTT. It yields the protein CASSQASGNTEAFF. J is TRBJ1-1 and V is TRBV3-1; unclear D gene. The CDR3 consists of 14 residues. CDR1 and CDR2 from the germline V gene are LGHDT and YNNKEL (reference sequence). The ends were cut back, 1 base at V and 1 base at J, with 7 bases in the middle.

This clonotype has a handful of counts. The gene calls are TRBV18 and TRBJ1-6; the match to TRBD1 covers 10 bases. CDR3 length: 16 amino acids. V gave up 5 bases and J gave up 10 bases; unmatched junction bases: 11. The germline V gene encodes CDR1 KGHSH and CDR2 LQKENI. The DNA for the CDR3 is TGTGCCAGCTCAACAATCCGGGACAGGGGCAAATCACCCCTCCACTTT. This translates into CASSTIRDRGKSPLHF.

V usage is TRBV18 and J usage is TRBJ2-2; a weak D match, TRBD2 (5 bases). V gave up 6 bases and J gave up 5 bases, with 10 bases separating them. The CDR3 sequence is 13 residues long. From germline, CDR1 is KGHSH and CDR2 LQKENI. The CDR3 reads CASSGPGTGELFF. The CDR3 bases are TGTGCCAGCTCGGGCCCGGGAACCGGGGAGCTGTTTTTT.

The rearrangement joins TRBV29-1 to TRBJ2-7; 9 bases are a match to TRBD1. This CDR3 has 13 residues. Germline V gives CDR1 SQVTM, CDR2 ANQGSEA. With 8 bases clipped from V and 2 bases from J, the junction kept 7 bases outside the gene matches. In DNA form, the CDR3 reads TGCAGCTTTATGGGACAGGGAACCTACGAGCAGTACTTC. Its translation is CSFMGQGTYEQYF.

There are a few counts of this clonotype. Its ends do not fully match the called genes, so a read error is possible. The CDR3 spells CASSLAEPTNEKLFF. The CDR3 bases are TGTGCCAGCAGTTTAGCCGAACCAACAAATGAAAAACTGTTTTTT. The chain joins TRBV28 to TRBJ1-4; no definite D call. Germline assignment: CDR1 MDHEN and CDR2 SYDVKM. The CDR3 has 15 amino acids.

This clonotype was seen a handful of times. This chain links TRBV4-1 with TRBJ1-4, with 7 bases aligning to TRBD1. CDR1 and CDR2 from the germline V gene are MGHRA and YSYEKL. V lost 1 base to trimming and J lost 3 bases; unmatched junction nucleotides: 8. CDR3 length equals 17 residues. As DNA, the CDR3 is TGCGCCAGCAGCCAAGGGGTGCCGACAGGGCCTAATGAAAAACTGTTTTTT. It codes for CASSQGVPTGPNEKLFF.

This clonotype was counted only a few times. V is TRBV25-1 and J is TRBJ2-3, with TRBD2 matching over 8 bases. Germline CDR1 is MGHDK and CDR2 is SYGVNS. The J segment lost 5 bases and the V segment lost 1 base, leaving 11 bases of the junction unmatched. There are 17 residues in the CDR3. In nucleotides, the CDR3 is TGTGCCAGCAGTGAATGGGGCGGCGCGGGAGGCGGAGATACGCAGTATTTT. Translated: CASSEWGGAGGGDTQYF.

The gene calls are TRBV18 and TRBJ2-2, with D possibly being TRBD2 (5 bases). The CDR3 totals 15 residues. Trimming cost V 0 bases and J 5 bases, with 10 bases left between them. Germline CDR1 KGHSH, CDR2 LQKENI. CDR3 in DNA: TGTGCCAGCTCACCACCTAGGACTGGAACCGGGGAGCTGTTTTTT. Translating gives CASSPPRTGTGELFF. Filled out from reference TRBV18 and TRBJ2-2, the complete variable domain reads NAGVMQNPRHLVRRRGQEARLRCSPMKGHSHVYWYRQLPEEGLKFMVYLQKENIIDESGMPKERFSAEFPKEGPSILRIQQVVRGDSAAYFCASSPPRTGTGELFFGEGSRLTVL.

The chain couples TRBV10-3 to TRBJ2-7; 9 bases match TRBD1. The CDR3 runs 13 residues. The ends lost 10 bases at V and 2 bases at J; junction bases unmatched: 6. Germline CDR1 is ENHRY and CDR2 is SYGVKD. The CDR3 protein is CATGQGPTYEQYV. DNA of the CDR3: TGTGCCACCGGACAGGGGCCAACCTACGAGCAGTACGTC.

The chain has TRBV7-2 and TRBJ2-5, with TRBD2 matching over 7 bases. CDR3 length: 12 amino acids. The germline CDR1 and CDR2 sequences are SGHTA and FQGNSA. The V and J ends lost 4 bases and 10 bases, in that order; junction bases with no gene match: 6. CDR3 DNA sequence: TGTGCCAGCAGCTCTGGACTAGTCTGCCAGTACTTC. It yields the protein CASSSGLVCQYF. Full variable domain (missing parts from reference TRBV7-2 and TRBJ2-5): GAGVSQSPSNKVTEKGKDVELRCDPISGHTALYWYRQSLGQGLEFLIYFQGNSAPDKSGLPSDRFSAERTGGSVSTLTIQRTQQEDSAVYLCASSSGLVCQYFGPGTRLLVL.

The chain joins TRBV27 to TRBJ1-2, with a tentative D call TRBD1 (6 bases). There are 16 residues in the CDR3. Germline CDR1 MNHEY, CDR2 SMNVEV (reference sequence). V was trimmed by 4 bases and J by 4 bases, leaving 19 bases between them. CDR3 in amino acids: CASSSTKTGIAYGYTF. DNA for the CDR3: TGTGCCAGCAGTTCCACCAAGACAGGAATCGCCTATGGCTACACCTTC.

This clonotype was seen a few times. The rearrangement joins TRBV4-3 to TRBJ1-1, with D uncertain. The CDR3 covers 14 residues. Trimming took off 0 bases at V and 5 bases at J, with 10 bases between the two ends. The germline CDR1 and CDR2 sequences are LGHNA and YSLEER. CDR3 sequence reads: CASSQDPWGTEAFF. The CDR3 region has the DNA TGCGCCAGCAGCCAAGATCCCTGGGGAACTGAAGCTTTCTTT.

This chain uses TRBV28 with TRBJ2-3; no clear D gene. The germline CDR1 and CDR2 sequences are MDHEN and SYDVKM. V dropped 2 bases and J dropped 11 bases, with 11 bases sitting between them. The CDR3 has 12 residues. The CDR3 region is CASSLALMKQYF. CDR3 nucleotides: TGTGCCAGCAGTTTAGCCCTAATGAAGCAGTATTTT.

The gene calls are TRBV19 and TRBJ2-1; perhaps TRBD1 as D (5 bases). The germline V gene encodes CDR1 LNHDA and CDR2 SQIVND (reference sequence). The CDR3 extends over 15 amino acids. Trimming cost V 3 bases and J 5 bases, with 14 bases left between them. The CDR3 DNA is TGTGCCAGTAGTATTGGGGCTAGAGAGGACAATGAGCAGTTCTTC. This translates into CASSIGAREDNEQFF.

This clonotype appeared many times. The chain is built from TRBV9 and TRBJ1-5, with D uncertain. Germline-derived CDR1 and CDR2 are SGDLS and YYNGEE. This CDR3 comprises 14 residues. V gave up 0 bases and J gave up 4 bases, with 8 bases separating them. The CDR3 spells CASSVDWGNQPQHF. CDR3 bases: TGTGCCAGCAGCGTAGATTGGGGAAATCAGCCCCAGCATTTT.

This clonotype was observed a handful of times. The J gene is TRBJ2-1, the V gene TRBV20-1, with unresolved D. Germline CDR1 and CDR2: DFQATT and SNEGSKA (reference sequence). The CDR3 extends over 10 amino acids. V lost 6 bases and J lost 5, with 5 bases in between. The CDR3 spells CSAENNEQFF. CDR3 sequence (DNA): TGCAGTGCGGAAAACAATGAGCAGTTCTTC.

The chain recombines TRBV10-2 with TRBJ2-7, with D unresolved. With 2 bases removed from V and 5 bases from J, the gap between germline ends came to 10 bases. The germline V gene encodes CDR1 WSHSY and CDR2 SAAADI. The CDR3 is 13 residues long. The CDR3 region is CASSEVGRDEQYV. In nucleotides, the CDR3 is TGCGCCAGCAGTGAGGTGGGCCGTGACGAGCAGTACGTC.